This TCR beta chain appears in the sequencing data of a study of identical twins. A few counts support this clonotype. What it binds is not known. TCRdb re-derived calls from the 5' RACE reads in MiXCR, one entry per CDR3 protein. The sample shows under 900,000 distinct CDR3 sequences, 18% of them seen only once. Whole-study results and caveats: It was out-of-frame TCR alpha sharing in monozygotic twins that models underestimated.

V lost 6 bases to trimming and J lost 0 bases; unmatched junction nucleotides: 7. The CDR3 spans 17 residues. CDR1 and CDR2 (germline): MNHEY, SVGEGT. Another study also made use of these data, one on T cells expressing NK-cell markers.

This chain connects TRBV6-2 or TRBV6-3 to TRBJ2-6; 8 nucleotides align to TRBD2. The receptor's source is a young woman in good health. The sample consisted of PBMCs. The CDR3 spells CASSPFGRGSGANVLTF. In nucleotides, the CDR3 is TGTGCCAGCAGCCCCTTCGGGAGGGGCTCTGGGGCCAACGTCCTGACTTTC.